What follows is one T cell receptor (beta chain) and its context. Its antigen is undetermined. This specimen comes from a study of T cell responses to AZD1222 COVID-19 vaccine. Study-level results: Nearly half of spike-specific TCRs reportedly target variant regions that are unmutated in the B.1.351 and B.1.1.7 variants. White British ancestry dominated among donors, who included more females, and clonal diversity was possibly underestimated. At baseline, seropositivity was found in only a handful of AZD1222 recipients.

Clones were sequenced by immunoSEQ multiplex PCR, and TCRdb holds only the in-frame ones, with some missing. Here the sample spans about 110,000 clones, 90% to 95% being singletons. Germline CDR1 reads SGDLS; CDR2 reads YYNGEE. The ends lost 0 bases at V and 0 bases at J; junction bases unmatched: 9. The length of the CDR3 is 18 residues. This clonotype was obtained from an adult in good health. Source: peripheral blood, taken on day 0 of AZD1222 vaccination. V gene TRBV9 combines with J gene TRBJ1-3, with 7 nucleotides matching TRBD1. The DNA for the CDR3 is TGTGCCAGCAGCGTAGGGGAGACAGGGACCTTCTCTGGAAACACCATATATTTT. Its protein product is CASSVGETGTFSGNTIYF.